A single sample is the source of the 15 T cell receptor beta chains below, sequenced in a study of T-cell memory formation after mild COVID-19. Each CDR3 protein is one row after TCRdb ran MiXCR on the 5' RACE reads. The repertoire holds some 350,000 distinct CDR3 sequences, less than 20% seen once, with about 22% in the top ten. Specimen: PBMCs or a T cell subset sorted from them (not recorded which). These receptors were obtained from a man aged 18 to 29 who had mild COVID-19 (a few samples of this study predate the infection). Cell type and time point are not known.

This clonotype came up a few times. CDR3 amino acids: CASSRWAATGIANYGYTF. In nucleotides, the CDR3 is TGTGCCAGCAGCCGTTGGGCAGCAACCGGGATAGCTAACTATGGCTACACCTTC. This chain links TRBV4-2 with TRBJ1-2; D remains unclear. CDR1 is LGHNA, CDR2 YNFKEQ, per germline. This CDR3 region has 18 residues. Trimming pared 4 bases from V and 0 bases from J, leaving 21 bases between.

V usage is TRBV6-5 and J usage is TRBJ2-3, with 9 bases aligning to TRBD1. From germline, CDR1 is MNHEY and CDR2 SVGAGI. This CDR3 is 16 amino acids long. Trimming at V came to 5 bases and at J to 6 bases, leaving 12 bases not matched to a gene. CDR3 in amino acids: CASSPPTGQGTDTQYF. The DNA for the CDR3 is TGTGCCAGCAGTCCCCCCACGGGACAGGGTACGGATACGCAGTATTTT.

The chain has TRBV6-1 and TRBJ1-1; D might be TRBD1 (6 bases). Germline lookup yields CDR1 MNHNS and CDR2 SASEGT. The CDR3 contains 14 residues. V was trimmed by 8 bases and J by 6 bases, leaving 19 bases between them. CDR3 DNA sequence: TGTGCCAGCGAAGGGATTCTTGGGGGCTCTGAAGCTTTCTTT. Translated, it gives CASEGILGGSEAFF.

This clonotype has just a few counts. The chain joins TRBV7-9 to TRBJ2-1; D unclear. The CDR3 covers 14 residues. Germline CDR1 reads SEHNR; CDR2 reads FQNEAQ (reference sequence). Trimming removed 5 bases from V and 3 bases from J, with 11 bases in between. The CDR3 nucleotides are TGTGCCAGCAGCATTACTGGGAACTACAATGAGCAGTTCTTC. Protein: CASSITGNYNEQFF.

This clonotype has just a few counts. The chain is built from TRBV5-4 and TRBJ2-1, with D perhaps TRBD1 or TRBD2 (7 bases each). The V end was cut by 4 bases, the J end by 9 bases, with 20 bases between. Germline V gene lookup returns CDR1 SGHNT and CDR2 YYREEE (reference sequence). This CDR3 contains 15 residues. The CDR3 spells CASSLDREGLGEQFF. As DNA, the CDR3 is TGTGCCAGCAGCCTTGACAGGGAGGGGTTAGGTGAGCAGTTCTTC.

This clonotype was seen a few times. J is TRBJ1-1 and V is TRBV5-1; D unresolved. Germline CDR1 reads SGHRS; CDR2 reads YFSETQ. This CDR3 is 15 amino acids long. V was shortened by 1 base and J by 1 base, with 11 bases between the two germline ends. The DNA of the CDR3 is TGCGCCAGCAGCTTGAACCCAGAGAGGAACACTGAAGCTTTCTTT. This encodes CASSLNPERNTEAFF. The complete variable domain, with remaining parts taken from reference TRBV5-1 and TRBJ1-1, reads KAGVTQTPRYLIKTRGQQVTLSCSPISGHRSVSWYQQTPGQGLQFLFEYFSETQRNKGNFPGRFSGRQFSNSRSEMNVSTLELGDSALYLCASSLNPERNTEAFFGQGTRLTVV.

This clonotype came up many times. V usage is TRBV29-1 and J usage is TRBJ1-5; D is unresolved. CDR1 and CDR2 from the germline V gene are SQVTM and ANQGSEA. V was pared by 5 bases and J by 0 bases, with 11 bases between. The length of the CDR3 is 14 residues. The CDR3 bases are TGCAGCGTTAGTGTCGGGATTAGCAATCAGCCCCAGCATTTT. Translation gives CSVSVGISNQPQHF.

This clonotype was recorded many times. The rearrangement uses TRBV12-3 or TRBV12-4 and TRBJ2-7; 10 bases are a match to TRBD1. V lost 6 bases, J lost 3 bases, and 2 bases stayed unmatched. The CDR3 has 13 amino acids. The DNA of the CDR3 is TGTGCCAGCAGCGGGACAGGGGACTACGAGCAGTACTTC. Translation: CASSGTGDYEQYF.

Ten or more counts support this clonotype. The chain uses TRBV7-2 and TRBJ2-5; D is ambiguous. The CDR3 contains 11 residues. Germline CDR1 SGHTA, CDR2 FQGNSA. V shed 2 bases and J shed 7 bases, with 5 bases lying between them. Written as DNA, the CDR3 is TGTGCCAGCAGCTTACGTGGGACCCAGTACTTC. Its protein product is CASSLRGTQYF.

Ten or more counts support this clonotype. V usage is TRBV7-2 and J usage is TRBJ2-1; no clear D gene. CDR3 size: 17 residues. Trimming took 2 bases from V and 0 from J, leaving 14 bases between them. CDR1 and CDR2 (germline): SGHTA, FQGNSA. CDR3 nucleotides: TGTGCCAGCAGCTTATCGGACCTACCACGCTCCTACAATGAGCAGTTCTTC. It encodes CASSLSDLPRSYNEQFF.

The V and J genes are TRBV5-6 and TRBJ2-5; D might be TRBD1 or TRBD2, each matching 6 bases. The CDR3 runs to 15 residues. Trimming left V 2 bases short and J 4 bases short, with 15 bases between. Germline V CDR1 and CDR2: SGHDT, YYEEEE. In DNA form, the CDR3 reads TGTGCCAGCAGCTTTAGGGGGGCCATAGTAGAGACCCAGTACTTC. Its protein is CASSFRGAIVETQYF.

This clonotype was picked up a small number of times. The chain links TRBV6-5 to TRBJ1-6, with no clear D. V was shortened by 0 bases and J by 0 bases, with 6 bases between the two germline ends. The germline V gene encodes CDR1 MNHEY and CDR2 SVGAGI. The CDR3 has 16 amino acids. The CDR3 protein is CASSYSISSYNSPLHF. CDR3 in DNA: TGTGCCAGCAGTTACTCCATAAGCTCCTATAATTCACCCCTCCACTTT.

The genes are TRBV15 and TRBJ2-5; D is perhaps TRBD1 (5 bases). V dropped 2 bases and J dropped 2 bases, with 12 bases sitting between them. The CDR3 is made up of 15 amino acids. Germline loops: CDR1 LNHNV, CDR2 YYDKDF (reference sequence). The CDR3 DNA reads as TGTGCCACCAGCAGACCCTTAGGGGAACAAGAGACCCAGTACTTC. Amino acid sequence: CATSRPLGEQETQYF. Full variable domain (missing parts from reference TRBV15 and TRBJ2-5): DAMVIQNPRYQVTQFGKPVTLSCSQTLNHNVMYWYQQKSSQAPKLLFHYYDKDFNNEADTPDNFQSRRPNTSFCFLDIRSPGLGDTAMYLCATSRPLGEQETQYFGPGTRLLVL.

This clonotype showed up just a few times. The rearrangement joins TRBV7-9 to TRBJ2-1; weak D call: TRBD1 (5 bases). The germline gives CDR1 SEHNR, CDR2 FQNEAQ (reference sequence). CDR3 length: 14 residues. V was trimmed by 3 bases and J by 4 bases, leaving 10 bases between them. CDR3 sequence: CASSFRVGYNEQFF. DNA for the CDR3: TGTGCCAGCAGCTTCAGGGTGGGGTACAATGAGCAGTTCTTC.

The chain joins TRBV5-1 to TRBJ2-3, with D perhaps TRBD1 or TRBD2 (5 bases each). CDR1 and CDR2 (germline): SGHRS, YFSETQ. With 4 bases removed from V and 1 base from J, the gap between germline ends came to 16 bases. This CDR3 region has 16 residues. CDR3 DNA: TGCGCCAGCAGCCCCCCCCGGCAGGGAGGCACAGATACGCAGTATTTT. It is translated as CASSPPRQGGTDTQYF.